This T cell receptor (beta chain) came from a study of blood T cell repertoires in COVID-19. The repertoire was sequenced with immunoSEQ multiplex PCR; TCRdb's copy has only in-frame clones and lacks some. The sample carries 130,000 to 150,000 clones, 85% recorded once. V lost 3 bases to trimming and J lost 5 bases, with 7 bases between them. Germline CDR1 is SGHAT and CDR2 is FQNNGV. The CDR3 extends over 13 amino acids. The sequenced sample consisted of PBMCs or T cells enriched from blood (not recorded which). The chain uses TRBV11-2 and TRBJ1-4; D is perhaps TRBD1 (5 bases). The clonotype originates from a woman in her thirties or forties who had recovered from COVID-19. The CDR3 region is CASSFNRNEKLFF. CDR3 coding DNA: TGTGCCAGCAGCTTTAACAGGAATGAAAAACTGTTTTTT.